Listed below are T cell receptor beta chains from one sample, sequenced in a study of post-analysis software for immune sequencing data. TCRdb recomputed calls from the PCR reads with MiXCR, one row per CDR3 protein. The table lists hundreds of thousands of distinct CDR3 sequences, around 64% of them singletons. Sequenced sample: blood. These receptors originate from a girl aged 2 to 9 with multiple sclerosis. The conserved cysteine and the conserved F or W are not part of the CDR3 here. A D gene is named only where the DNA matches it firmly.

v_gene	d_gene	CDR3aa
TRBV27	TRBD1	ASSIGTGGMEQF
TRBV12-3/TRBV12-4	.	ASSPTGSYGYT
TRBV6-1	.	ASSEGPMELYGYT
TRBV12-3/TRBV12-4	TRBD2	ASSLSSGRANEQF
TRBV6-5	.	ASSYSPVEETQY
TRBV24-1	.	ATSDSGGLDTQY
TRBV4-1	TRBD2	ASSQWVAGNNEQF
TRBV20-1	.	SARDGGLAADTQY
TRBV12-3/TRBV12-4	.	ASSFAGRYSYGYT
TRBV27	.	ASSLQGANQPQH
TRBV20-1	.	SARRTNTEAF
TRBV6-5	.	ASSSKGDASSYNSPLH
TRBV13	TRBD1	ASSWGRGYNEQF